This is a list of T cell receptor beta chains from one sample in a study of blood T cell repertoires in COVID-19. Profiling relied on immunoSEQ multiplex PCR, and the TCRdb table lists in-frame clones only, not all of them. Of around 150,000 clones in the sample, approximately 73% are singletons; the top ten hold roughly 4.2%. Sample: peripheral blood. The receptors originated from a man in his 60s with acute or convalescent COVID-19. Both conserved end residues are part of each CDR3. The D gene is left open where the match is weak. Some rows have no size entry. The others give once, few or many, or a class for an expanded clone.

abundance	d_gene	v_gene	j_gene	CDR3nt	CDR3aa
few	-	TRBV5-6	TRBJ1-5	TGTGCCAGCAGCTTGGGAGCTGGGGGCGGCAATCAGCCCCAGCATTTT	CASSLGAGGGNQPQHF
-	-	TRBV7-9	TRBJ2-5	TGTGCCAGCAGCTTTCAATCTTCGGGGGAGACCCAGTACTTC	CASSFQSSGETQYF
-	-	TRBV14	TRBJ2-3	TGTGCCAGCAGCGATGTTACTAGCACAGATACGCAGTATTTT	CASSDVTSTDTQYF
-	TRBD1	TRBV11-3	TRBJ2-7	TGTGCCAGCAGCTTAGTGGGGACAGGGAAGGGGAGGGAGTCCTACGAGCAGTACTTC	CASSLVGTGKGRESYEQYF
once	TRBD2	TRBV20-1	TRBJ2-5	TGCAGTGGCGGGAGGGAAGAGACCCAGTACTTC	CSGGREETQYF
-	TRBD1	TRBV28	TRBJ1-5	TGTGCCAGCAGTTCTCCCGGACAGGGGAGCAATCAGCCCCAGCATTTT	CASSSPGQGSNQPQHF
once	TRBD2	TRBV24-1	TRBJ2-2	TGTGCCACCAGTGAAATGGGACTAGCGGGAGAAGCCGGGGAGCTGTTTTTT	CATSEMGLAGEAGELFF
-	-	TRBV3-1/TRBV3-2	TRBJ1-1	TGTGCCAGCAGCCAAGCGGGGGGGCTCACTGAAGCTTTCTTT	CASSQAGGLTEAFF
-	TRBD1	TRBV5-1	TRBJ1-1	TGCGCCAGCAGCTTGGCACAGGGGTCGACTGAAGCTTTCTTT	CASSLAQGSTEAFF
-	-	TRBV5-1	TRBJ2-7	TGCGCCAGCAGCCCGGCCGGGGATTACGAGCAGTACTTC	CASSPAGDYEQYF
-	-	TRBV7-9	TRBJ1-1	TGTGCCAGCAGCCCGGGGGTGAAGAACACTGAAGCTTTCTTT	CASSPGVKNTEAFF
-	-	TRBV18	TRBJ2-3	TGTGCCAGCCATTTGACAGCCACAGATACGCAGTATTTT	CASHLTATDTQYF
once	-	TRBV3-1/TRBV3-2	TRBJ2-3	TGTGCCAGCAGCCTCGGGTTAGGCACAGATACGCAGTATTTT	CASSLGLGTDTQYF
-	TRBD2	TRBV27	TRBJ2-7	TGTGCCAGCAGTTTCCGGGGGGGATACGAGCAGTACTTC	CASSFRGGYEQYF
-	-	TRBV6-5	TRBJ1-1	TGTGCCAGCAGTCGAGACTACTCGAACACTGAAGCTTTCTTT	CASSRDYSNTEAFF
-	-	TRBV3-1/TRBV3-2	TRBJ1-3	TGTGCCAGCAGCCCAAGCGCGGGGGCTGGAAACACCATATATTTT	CASSPSAGAGNTIYF
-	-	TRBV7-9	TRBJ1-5	TGTGCCAGCAGCGCAGGCTCGGGACAAGAAAGGCCCCAGCATTTT	CASSAGSGQERPQHF
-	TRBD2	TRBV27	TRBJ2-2	TGTGCCAGCAGTTTAGCGGGAGTATGGACCGGGGAGCTGTTTTTT	CASSLAGVWTGELFF
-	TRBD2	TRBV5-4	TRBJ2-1	TGTGCCAGCAGCTTGAGGGTAGCGGGAGCGACTGAGCAGTTCTTC	CASSLRVAGATEQFF
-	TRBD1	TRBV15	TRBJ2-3	TGTGCCACCAGCAGAGAGATAGGGGGGACAGGGCGGGTAGATACGCAGTATTTT	CATSREIGGTGRVDTQYF
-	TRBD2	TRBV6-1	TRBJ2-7	TGTGCCAGCAGTGAACTAGCATCGTGGCGGGAGGCAATCCCCTACGAGCAGTACTTC	CASSELASWREAIPYEQYF
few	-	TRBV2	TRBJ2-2	TGTGCCAGCAGTGAATCAGGGAACACCGGGGAGCTGTTTTTT	CASSESGNTGELFF
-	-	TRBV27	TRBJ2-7	TGTGCCAGCAGTCGCTACCCCAGGGTAGTCCACGAGCAGTACTTC	CASSRYPRVVHEQYF
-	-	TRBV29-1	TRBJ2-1	TGCAGCGTTGCGGGGATAGGTTTTCTGGAGCAGTTCTTC	CSVAGIGFLEQFF
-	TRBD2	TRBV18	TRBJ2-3	TGTGCCAGCTCATCTACTAGCGGTGGCACAGATACGCAGTATTTT	CASSSTSGGTDTQYF
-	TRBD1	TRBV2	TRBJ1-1	TGTGCCAGCAGCCGGGACAGCTGGAGCACTGAAGCTTTCTTT	CASSRDSWSTEAFF
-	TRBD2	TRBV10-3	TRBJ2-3	TGTGCCATCAGTGAGTTTAGCGGGATAAGCACAGATACGCAGTATTTT	CAISEFSGISTDTQYF
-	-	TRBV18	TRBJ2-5	TGTGCCAGCTCACGTGGGACTGGCCAAGAGACCCAGTACTTC	CASSRGTGQETQYF
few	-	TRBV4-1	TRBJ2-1	TGCGCCAGCAGCCCCAGCCCTGCTAGCTCCTACAATGAGCAGTTCTTC	CASSPSPASSYNEQFF
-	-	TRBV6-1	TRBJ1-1	TGTGCCAGCAGTGAAATGTACAGAACGGAAGCTTTCTTT	CASSEMYRTEAFF
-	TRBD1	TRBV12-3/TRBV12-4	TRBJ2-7	TGTGCCAGCAGTCAAGACAGGGCTGCCGAGCAGTACTTC	CASSQDRAAEQYF
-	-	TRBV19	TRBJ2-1	TGTGCCAGTAGTACGAAGGACAGTCTTCAGTTCTTC	CASSTKDSLQFF
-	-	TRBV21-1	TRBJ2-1	TGTGCCAGCAGCAAAGTTTGGGGCGGGAACTTGAGTGAGCAGTTCTTC	CASSKVWGGNLSEQFF
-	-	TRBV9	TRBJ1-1	TGTGCCAGCAGCGTAGGTGGTGGGGGGTATGGAGAAGCTTTCTTT	CASSVGGGGYGEAFF
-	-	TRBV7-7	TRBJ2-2	TGTGCTAGCAGCCCCAATAGTGGGGCCCCCGGGGAGCTGTTTTTT	CASSPNSGAPGELFF
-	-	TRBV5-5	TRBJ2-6	TGTGCCAGCAGCGAAACAGGGTATGAGGGGGCCAACGTCCTGACTTTC	CASSETGYEGANVLTF
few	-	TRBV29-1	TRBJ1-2	TGCAGCGTTGATGGGAGGGGTGGAGGCTACACCTTC	CSVDGRGGGYTF
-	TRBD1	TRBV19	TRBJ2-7	TGTGCCAGTAGTATGGGAGGGACAGGGGGCAACGAGCAGTACTTC	CASSMGGTGGNEQYF
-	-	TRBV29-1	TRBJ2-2	TGCAGCTTACGACAGTCTACCGGGGAGCTGTTTTTT	CSLRQSTGELFF
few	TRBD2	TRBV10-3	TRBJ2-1	TGTGCCATCAGTGTACGGGAGGGATACAATGAGCAGTTCTTC	CAISVREGYNEQFF
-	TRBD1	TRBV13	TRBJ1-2	TGTGCCAGCAGCCGACAGGGGGTGGACTATGGCTACACCTTC	CASSRQGVDYGYTF
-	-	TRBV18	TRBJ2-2	TGTGCCAGCTCATATCCCGGGGAGCTGTTTTTT	CASSYPGELFF
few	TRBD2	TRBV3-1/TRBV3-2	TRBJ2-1	TGTGCCAGCAGCCGGACTAGCGGGATCTACAATGAGCAGTTCTTC	CASSRTSGIYNEQFF
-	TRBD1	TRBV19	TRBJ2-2	TGTGCCAGTAGTACCTCTTATGGACAGGGGACCGGGGAGCTGTTTTTT	CASSTSYGQGTGELFF
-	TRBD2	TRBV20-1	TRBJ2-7	TGCAGTGCTAGTAGCTCAGGGACTAGAGGGGGTACGTACGAGCAGTACTTC	CSASSSGTRGGTYEQYF
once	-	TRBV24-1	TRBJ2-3	TGTGCCACCAGTCGTTCGGGGTTTAGCACAGATACGCAGTATTTT	CATSRSGFSTDTQYF
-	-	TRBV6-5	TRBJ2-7	TGTGCCAGCAGTACCTGGGAGAAGCAGTACTTC	CASSTWEKQYF
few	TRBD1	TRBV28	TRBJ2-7	TGTGCCAGCAGTTTAGCCTCCGAGGGACAGGGGACGGACGAGCAGTACTTC	CASSLASEGQGTDEQYF
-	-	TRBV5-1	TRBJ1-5	TGCGCCAGCAGCCCGTCCCGGGACTGTTACAGCAATCAGCCCCAGCATTTT	CASSPSRDCYSNQPQHF
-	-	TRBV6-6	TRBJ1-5	TGTGCCAGCAGACAGGGAGCGGGCAATCAGCCCCAGCATTTT	CASRQGAGNQPQHF
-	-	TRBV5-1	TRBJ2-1	TGCGCCAGCAGCTTGGCCGGGGCCTACAATGAGCAGTTCTTC	CASSLAGAYNEQFF
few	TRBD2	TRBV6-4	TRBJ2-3	TGTGCCAGCAGTGGCTCTAGCGGGAGTGCAGATACGCAGTATTTT	CASSGSSGSADTQYF
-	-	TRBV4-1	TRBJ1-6	TGCGCCAGCAGCCAAGGGGGCCAGGGAACTAATTCACCCCTCCACTTT	CASSQGGQGTNSPLHF
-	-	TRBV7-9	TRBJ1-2	TGTGCCAGCAGCTTGGACGGTGGAGGTGGCTACACCTTC	CASSLDGGGGYTF